Listed here are 26 T cell receptor beta chains from one sample, sequenced in a study of blood T cell repertoires in COVID-19. The table came from immunoSEQ multiplex PCR; TCRdb's copy has only in-frame clones and leaves some out. The sample records around 200,000 clones, approximately 83% being singletons. The specimen was peripheral blood. All receptors derive from a man aged 55 to 70 with acute or convalescent COVID-19.

V gene TRBV7-3 combines with J gene TRBJ1-1; the D gene is possibly TRBD1 (6 bases). The germline V gene has CDR1 SGHTA and CDR2 FQGTGA. Trimming pared 3 bases from V and 4 bases from J, leaving 12 bases between. The CDR3 extends over 14 amino acids. The CDR3 DNA reads TGTGCCAGCAGCTTCAGACAGGCGGGCACTGAAGCTTTCTTT. It translates to CASSFRQAGTEAFF.

The chain combines TRBV2 with TRBJ1-5, with TRBD1 matching 7 bases. CDR3 size: 14 residues. CDR1 and CDR2 (germline): SNHLY, FYNNEI. Trimming cost V 6 bases and J 7 bases; bases outside gene matches: 9. CDR3 residues: CASRPDRARQPQHF. In nucleotides, the CDR3 is TGTGCCAGCAGACCCGACAGGGCCAGGCAGCCCCAGCATTTT. The complete variable domain, with remaining parts taken from reference TRBV2 and TRBJ1-5, reads EPEVTQTPSHQVTQMGQEVILRCVPISNHLYFYWYRQILGQKVEFLVSFYNNEISEKSEIFDDQFSVERPDGSNFTLKIRSTKLEDSAMYFCASRPDRARQPQHFGDGTRLSIL.

This sequence joins TRBV21-1 and TRBJ2-2; TRBD1 reflects the table's D call only, with no check against the DNA. TRBV21-1 is tagged as a pseudogene. The CDR3 has 18 amino acids. The DNA of the CDR3 is TGTGCCAGCAGCAATCTGGGTGAGGGACAGGGAGACACCGGGGAGCTGTTTTTT. Amino acid sequence: CASSNLGEGQGDTGELFF.

The rearrangement uses TRBV27 and TRBJ1-1, with D uncertain. The germline V gene has CDR1 MNHEY and CDR2 SMNVEV (reference sequence). Trimming left V 5 bases short and J 0 bases short, with 10 bases between. This CDR3 region has 14 residues. CDR3 nucleotide sequence: TGTGCCAGCAGTCCCCGTCCAGTGAACACTGAAGCTTTCTTT. Its protein is CASSPRPVNTEAFF.

The V gene is TRBV28, the J gene TRBJ2-1, with D hard to call. The CDR3 runs 11 residues. Trimming removed 2 bases from V and 10 bases from J, with 6 bases in between. Germline V gene data show CDR1 as MDHEN and CDR2 as SYDVKM. The CDR3 DNA sequence: TGTGCCAGCAGTTTAGGGCTAGAGCAGTTCTTC. It encodes CASSLGLEQFF.

The V call is TRBV6-2 or TRBV6-3, the J call TRBJ2-7; 7 nucleotides line up with TRBD2. J gave up 3 bases and V 2 bases, and 4 bases lay outside the gene matches. The CDR3 runs 14 residues. The germline V gene has CDR1 MNHEY and CDR2 SVGEGT. CDR3 loop: CASSYGGGLYEQYF. In nucleotides, the CDR3 is TGTGCCAGCAGTTACGGGGGAGGGCTCTACGAGCAGTACTTC.

This chain uses TRBV6-5 with TRBJ1-5; TRBD1 matches 9 bases. Trimming removed 4 bases from V and 7 bases from J; junction bases left unmatched: 8. Germline V CDR1 and CDR2: MNHEY, SVGAGI. The length of the CDR3 is 15 residues. CDR3 DNA: TGTGCCAGCAGTTTAACGGGACAGGGAGTCCAGCCCCAGCATTTT. Encoded protein: CASSLTGQGVQPQHF.

This clone was seen once. The V gene is TRBV20-1, the J gene TRBJ1-5; D is ambiguous. This CDR3 has 11 amino acids. The germline V gene has CDR1 DFQATT and CDR2 SNEGSKA (reference sequence). V shed 6 bases and J shed 4 bases, with 7 bases lying between them. The chain's CDR3 is CSAGVNQPQHF. The CDR3 DNA reads as TGCAGTGCCGGGGTGAATCAGCCCCAGCATTTT.

This sequence joins TRBV7-3 and TRBJ2-1; D possibly corresponds to TRBD2 (6 bases). The CDR3 runs 15 residues. Trimming shortened V by 1 base and J by 5 bases, and 12 bases separated the two germline ends. Per germline, CDR1 SGHTA and CDR2 FQGTGA. CDR3 residues: CASSLSGTGDNEQFF. The DNA of the CDR3 is TGTGCCAGCAGCTTAAGCGGGACGGGGGACAATGAGCAGTTCTTC.

This clone appeared a single time. The rearrangement joins TRBV28 to TRBJ2-7; D possibly corresponds to TRBD2 (5 bases). Germline lookup yields CDR1 MDHEN and CDR2 SYDVKM. Trimming shortened V by 5 bases and J by 6 bases, and 17 bases separated the two germline ends. CDR3 length: 14 amino acids. Here the CDR3 DNA reads TGTGCCAGCAGTCCGCCCGGGGTTCTTAGCGAGCAGTACTTC. This sequence encodes CASSPPGVLSEQYF. Full variable domain (missing parts from reference TRBV28 and TRBJ2-7): DVKVTQSSRYLVKRTGEKVFLECVQDMDHENMFWYRQDPGLGLRLIYFSYDVKMKEKGDIPEGYSVSREKKERFSLILESASTNQTSMYLCASSPPGVLSEQYFGPGTRLTVT.

The chain couples TRBV5-6 to TRBJ2-2; 7 bases are shared with TRBD1. The CDR3 runs to 16 residues. Germline-derived CDR1 and CDR2 are SGHDT and YYEEEE. Unmatched junction bases numbered 13, after V lost 4 bases and J lost 7 bases. CDR3 sequence (DNA): TGTGCCAGCAGCCGGGGACAGATTAACCGAGGCGGGGAGCTGTTTTTT. Translating it yields CASSRGQINRGGELFF.

The V call is TRBV6-1, the J call TRBJ2-4, with a tentative D call TRBD2 (5 bases). The CDR3 is 15 residues long. CDR1 and CDR2 from the germline V gene are MNHNS and SASEGT. The V and J ends lost 3 bases and 0 bases respectively, with 9 bases between them. The CDR3 nucleotides read TGTGCCAGCAGTGATCAGAGGGCAGCCAAAAACATTCAGTACTTC. This sequence encodes CASSDQRAAKNIQYF.

Details on this clone: At one of its ends the junction is not consistent with the germline gene, which may arise from a read error. The chain uses TRBV12-5 and TRBJ2-1, with 13 bases aligning to TRBD2. CDR1 and CDR2 (germline): LGHNT, FRNRAP. The CDR3 runs to 16 residues. The CDR3: CASGLGLAGSYNEQFF. CDR3 nucleotides: TGTGCTAGTGGCTTGGGACTAGCGGGATCTTACAATGAGCAGTTCTTC.

The J gene is TRBJ1-1, the V gene TRBV28; D possibly corresponds to TRBD1 (5 bases). V lost 3 bases and J lost 3, with 11 bases in between. Germline CDR1 and CDR2: MDHEN and SYDVKM. This CDR3 comprises 14 residues. CDR3 nucleotides: TGTGCCAGCAGTTTTGGTCAGGGTTACACTGAAGCTTTCTTT. Translation gives CASSFGQGYTEAFF. The entire variable domain, with the rest obtained from reference TRBV28 and TRBJ1-1, is as follows: DVKVTQSSRYLVKRTGEKVFLECVQDMDHENMFWYRQDPGLGLRLIYFSYDVKMKEKGDIPEGYSVSREKKERFSLILESASTNQTSMYLCASSFGQGYTEAFFGQGTRLTVV.

The J gene is TRBJ2-7, the V gene TRBV28, with 13 bases matching TRBD2. Germline trimming cut 5 bases from V and 2 bases from J; bases unmatched to any gene: 6. In germline, CDR1 is MDHEN, CDR2 SYDVKM. The CDR3 has 16 residues. CDR3 sequence reads: CASSPTSGGGTYEQYF. The CDR3 DNA follows: TGTGCCAGCAGTCCTACTAGCGGGGGGGGGACCTACGAGCAGTACTTC. Drawing the rest from reference TRBV28 and TRBJ2-7, the complete variable domain is DVKVTQSSRYLVKRTGEKVFLECVQDMDHENMFWYRQDPGLGLRLIYFSYDVKMKEKGDIPEGYSVSREKKERFSLILESASTNQTSMYLCASSPTSGGGTYEQYFGPGTRLTVT.

In nucleotides, the CDR3 is TGTGCCAGTAGTATAATAGCGGGAGGGCCGGGAAACATTCAGTACTTC. Its protein is CASSIIAGGPGNIQYF. This chain links TRBV19 with TRBJ2-4, with TRBD2 identical over 11 bases. The V segment lost 2 bases and the J segment 6 bases; nucleotides outside the gene matches: 6. This CDR3 contains 16 residues. Germline V gene sequence: CDR1 LNHDA, CDR2 SQIVND (reference sequence).

V and J are TRBV9 and TRBJ2-1; TRBD2 aligns across 11 bases. The V gene's germline CDR1 is SGDLS and CDR2 YYNGEE. Unmatched junction bases numbered 6, after V lost 4 bases and J lost 6 bases. The CDR3 loop spans 15 amino acids. The CDR3 sequence is CASSPGTSGSNEQFF. CDR3 coding DNA: TGTGCCAGCAGCCCTGGGACTAGCGGATCCAATGAGCAGTTCTTC.

The genes are TRBV2 and TRBJ2-2, with D uncertain. There are 19 residues in the CDR3. Trimming removed 3 bases from V and 1 base from J, with 21 bases in between. Germline values: CDR1 SNHLY, CDR2 FYNNEI. DNA of the CDR3: TGTGCCAGCAGTGACCGTCTGCCACTAAAGCAACTGAACACCGGGGAGCTGTTTTTT. It is translated as CASSDRLPLKQLNTGELFF.

This clone came up once. At one boundary the junction diverges from the germline segment, which might be a read error. The chain joins TRBV7-7 to TRBJ2-5; 9 nucleotides line up with TRBD2. Per germline, CDR1 SSHAT and CDR2 FNYEAQ (reference sequence). This CDR3 contains 15 residues. CDR3 sequence: CASSLVSGRQETQYF. CDR3 in DNA: TGTGCTAGCAGCTTAGTTAGCGGGAGACAGGAGACCCAGTACTTC.

This chain connects TRBV11-2 to TRBJ1-3; 7 bases align to TRBD1. V lost 5 bases and J lost 0; bases outside the gene matches: 4. CDR1 SGHAT and CDR2 FQNNGV come from the germline V gene. The CDR3 extends over 15 amino acids. The CDR3 bases are TGTGCCAGCAGCCGTACAGGGGCCTCTGGAAACACCATATATTTT. Protein product: CASSRTGASGNTIYF. Based on the CDR3 plus reference TRBV11-2 and TRBJ1-3, the full variable domain is EAGVAQSPRYKIIEKRQSVAFWCNPISGHATLYWYQQILGQGPKLLIQFQNNGVVDDSQLPKDRFSAERLKGVDSTLKIQPAKLEDSAVYLCASSRTGASGNTIYFGEGSWLTVV.

The CDR3 loop reads CASSSGVAGGLNTDTQYF. CDR3 nucleotides: TGTGCCAGCAGTTCGGGGGTAGCGGGAGGGTTAAACACAGATACGCAGTATTTT. The chain carries TRBV7-3 and TRBJ2-3; 11 positions match TRBD2. The CDR3 runs 18 residues. The junction had 13 bases not matched to a gene; V was cut back by 6 bases and J by 2 bases. The germline CDR1 and CDR2 sequences are SGHTA and FQGTGA.

V is TRBV27 and J is TRBJ2-3; TRBD2 is a possible D gene (6 bases). The germline CDR1 and CDR2 sequences are MNHEY and SMNVEV (reference sequence). The length of the CDR3 is 17 residues. Trimming shortened V by 3 bases and J by 8 bases, and 24 bases separated the two germline ends. The CDR3 DNA follows: TGTGCCAGCAGTTTTCGGTCCGATGGGGGGAGAGGCGGTACGCAGTATTTT. As protein: CASSFRSDGGRGGTQYF.

The chain is built from TRBV7-2 and TRBJ2-3, with a weak D call TRBD2 (6 bases). This CDR3 has 14 amino acids. Germline V gene lookup returns CDR1 SGHTA and CDR2 FQGNSA. Trimming cost V 5 bases and J 1 base, with 10 bases left between them. The chain's CDR3 is CASSPRDGTDTQYF. CDR3 coding DNA: TGTGCCAGCAGCCCGCGGGACGGCACAGATACGCAGTATTTT.

V gene TRBV6-2 or TRBV6-3 combines with J gene TRBJ2-5; D might be TRBD1 (6 bases). Germline-derived CDR1 and CDR2 are MNHEY and SVGEGT. The CDR3 sequence is 17 residues long. V was clipped by 2 bases and J by 0 bases, with 16 bases between them. CDR3 sequence reads: CASSYPTVDSHQETQYF. CDR3 bases: TGTGCCAGCAGTTACCCGACAGTGGACAGCCACCAAGAGACCCAGTACTTC.

The genes are TRBV2 and TRBJ2-4; maybe TRBD2 (6 bases). Germline assignment: CDR1 SNHLY and CDR2 FYNNEI. The CDR3 covers 15 residues. V was cut by 8 bases and J by 0 bases, with 14 bases left in between. The CDR3 region has the DNA TGTGCCAGCTTAGCGGAGGAGGGAGCCAAAAACATTCAGTACTTC. Translating gives CASLAEEGAKNIQYF.

The V and J genes are TRBV27 and TRBJ1-5, with D possibly being TRBD1 (6 bases). The germline CDR1 and CDR2 sequences are MNHEY and SMNVEV (reference sequence). CDR3 length equals 16 residues. Trimming removed 9 bases at V and 9 bases at J, with 27 bases between. Here the CDR3 DNA reads TGTGCCAGTAGCAGCGCAGGGGAAGGGGTATCAAGGCCCCAGCATTTT. Protein product: CASSSAGEGVSRPQHF.